This T cell receptor beta chain stems from a study of T cell repertoires in aging, cancer and after chemotherapy. Study-level results: Compared with age-matched healthy donors, untreated hematological or solid cancer patients showed higher blood TCR clonality.

Amplification of TCR beta used genomic DNA extracted from peripheral blood. This CDR3 is 14 amino acids long. Germline lookup yields CDR1 MNHEY and CDR2 SVGAGI. Germline trimming cut 6 bases from V and 1 base from J; bases unmatched to any gene: 3. Multiplex touch-down PCR with TRB-A/B primers amplified rearranged V-D-J TRB sequences. Each CDR3 protein gets one entry after TCRdb re-called the multiplex PCR reads with MiXCR. The sample contains around 12,000 distinct CDR3 sequences, 21% of which appear only once. This clonotype was counted many times. Its matching antigen is unknown. Source material: blood. The rearrangement joins TRBV6-5 to TRBJ1-1; 9 bases fit TRBD1. The clonotype was recovered from a human donor in good health. CDR3 sequence: CASSRQGGNTEAFF. The CDR3 DNA sequence: TGTGCCAGCAGCAGACAGGGGGGGAACACTGAAGCTTTCTTT.